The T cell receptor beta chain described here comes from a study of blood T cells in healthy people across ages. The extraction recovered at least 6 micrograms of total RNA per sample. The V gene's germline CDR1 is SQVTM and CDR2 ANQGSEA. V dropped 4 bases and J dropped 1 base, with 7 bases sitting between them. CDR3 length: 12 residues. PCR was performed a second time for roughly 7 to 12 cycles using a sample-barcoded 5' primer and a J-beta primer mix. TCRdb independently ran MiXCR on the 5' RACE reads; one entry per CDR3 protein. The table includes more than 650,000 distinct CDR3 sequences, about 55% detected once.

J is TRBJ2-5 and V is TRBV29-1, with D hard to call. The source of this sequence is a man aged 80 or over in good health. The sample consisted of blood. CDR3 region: CSVGRTQETQYF. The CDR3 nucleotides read TGCAGCGTTGGTCGGACCCAAGAGACCCAGTACTTC.